This T cell receptor beta chain originates from a study of T cell responses to AZD1222 COVID-19 vaccine (dated by TCRdb to the early 2020s). In the study overall: AZD1222 recipients whose second dose came at about 4 weeks and those whose second dose came at about 12 weeks were combined into one group, since spike-specific TCR depth and breadth did not differ between the two schedules. A total of just over 230 trial participants underwent TCR sequencing, of whom 207 received two doses of AZD1222 and approximately 25 received two doses of the MenACWY control vaccine. Trial participants were enrolled into age subgroups of 18-55, 56-69 and 70-plus years, which contained roughly 150, 30 and 60 TCR-sequenced participants, respectively.

Taken with the paper, the label for time point translates to: baseline before first vaccination. Vaccinee samples came from UK trials COV001 and COV002, including a single-blind randomized controlled phase 2/3 trial of AZD1222 (ChAdOx1 nCoV-19) in healthy adults. Trial participant PBMC samples were collected at day 0 and day 28 after the second dose for TCRbeta chain sequencing. Comments on this clone: This clone's antigen is unknown. No base quality values were provided; no much bigger clone lies one nucleotide off.

The CDR3 regions of human TCRbeta chains were subjected to immunosequencing. As for the original processing: TCRs in the repertoires were compared against a reference library of SARS-CoV-2-specific TCRs that had been generated with the MIRA antigen-specificity platform. Breadth meant the fraction of unique TCRs that were SARS-CoV-2-associated, whereas depth meant the fraction of total T cells that were SARS-CoV-2-associated. Each spike-specific TCR was assigned to its reactive spike region and to a CD4 or CD8 class using the MIRA data. Log10-transformed breadth and depth values were compared by one-way ANOVA with Sidak's multiple comparisons tests. Not all clones reach the TCRdb copy of this immuneACCESS table, which keeps in-frame sequences only. Checked studies attribute under half of the gap to unresolved V genes and leave the rest unexplained. V, J and clone size derive from that table, while D and trimming were established from the DNA sequence. This sample is represented by around 89,000 clones; under 95% of them were singletons. The ten largest make up roughly 20% of the sample.

What the research found in general, with its limitations: Conclusions about previously exposed vaccinees are limited, since just 5 to 7 AZD1222 recipients were seropositive for SARS-CoV-2 at baseline. The vaccine-associated CD4 TCRs covered the entire spike protein, and the dominant responses fell in regions 160-218 and 743-854. Epitopes outside the regions mutated in the B.1.351 and B.1.1.7 variants were reportedly recognized by nearly half of the unique spike-specific TCRs. In the small 56-69-year group, the increase in depth fell short of significance, most likely because of low power. Because no day 14 peak-response samples were available, repertoires were characterized only after the peak T cell response. Most participants were white British and females outnumbered males, and the authors suggested that clonal diversity may have been underestimated. After two AZD1222 doses, spike-specific TCR breadth and depth were significantly higher than at day 0 and than in MenACWY recipients.

The germline V gene (reference sequence) yields DFQATT for CDR1 and SNEGSKA for CDR2. The V end gives up 3 bases and the J end 9 bases, leaving 8 bases in the junction not matched to a gene. The CDR3, from cysteine to phenylalanine, totals 14 residues. Just the 42-base CDR3 DNA is kept, in frame starting at base 1. The clonotype originates from an adult in good health. Rearrangement joined TRBV20-1 to TRBJ2-1; 10 nucleotides in the junction match TRBD1. Material: peripheral blood, obtained on day 0 of AZD1222 vaccination. The sequenced DNA: TGCAGTGCTAGTCGGGGGACAGGGGCCGGTGAGCAGTTCTTC. The encoded protein is CSASRGTGAGEQFF.